The T cell receptor beta chain under discussion was sequenced for a study of CD8 T cells in Susac syndrome (dated 2019 in TCRdb). About the full investigation: Repertoire sequencing was used to test whether CD8+ T cell activation and differentiation in Susac syndrome was antigen driven. Clonality of the CD8+ T cell repertoire was compared between around 13 healthy donors, about 14 Susac syndrome patients and around 16 multiple sclerosis patients.

Peripheral blood CD8+ and CD4+ T cells from healthy donors, Susac syndrome patients and multiple sclerosis patients were profiled by high-throughput TCR beta sequencing. Healthy donors were age- and sex-matched controls. Bulk CD8+ and CD4+ T cells were purified by magnetic negative isolation, whereas CD8+ TEMRA cells were enriched by FACS. Blood was drawn into EDTA tubes, processed within 24 hours, and PBMCs were isolated by density gradient centrifugation. PBMCs intended for TCR sequencing were frozen in liquid nitrogen and were later thawed in a 37 degrees C water bath. The sorted or isolated CD4+, CD8+ and CD8+ TEMRA cells reached a purity of at least 90%. RNA was extracted with the RNeasy kit and 0.5 to 1 ug was reverse transcribed using random hexamers. The immunoSEQ multiplex PCR assay, which covers 54 Vbeta and 13 Jbeta segments, was used to amplify TCR beta CDR3 regions. PCR amplification bias was corrected by using a synthetic template baseline for primer optimization and computational correction. For the original study's pipeline: Reads were annotated to V, D and J genes according to IMGT and were analyzed with immunoSEQ Analyzer, with only productive sequences retained. To calculate clonality, Shannon entropy was normalized by log2 of the number of productive unique sequences and then subtracted from one. Public and private clones were assessed among the 100 most prevalent clones of each patient and control. A clone was defined as Susac-specific if it was absent from the healthy and MS cohorts, from more than 850 published viral clones and from other ImmuneACCESS disease sequences. TCRdb handled the public reads itself, with Q25 trimming in fastp and clone calling in MiXCR, and kept productive beta chains. Rows are combined by CDR3 protein, so each entry shows the most common genes and DNA. TCRdb, rather than the study authors, made the V and J calls. The sample profile shows tens of thousands of distinct CDR3 sequences; more than 85% of them were found once. Around 0.4% of the sample goes to the ten largest clones.

Trimming removed 7 bases from V and 6 bases from J, leaving 12 bases between the germline ends. CDR1 and CDR2 are read off the germline V gene (reference sequence) as SEHNR and FQNEAQ. The CDR3 runs 13 amino acids, cysteine and phenylalanine included. The read is trimmed to its CDR3 DNA, 39 bases read in frame from base 1. Study-wide findings and limitations: The number of individuals in the TCR sequencing and HLA analysis was recognized as being relatively small.

A note on this clonotype: No antigen is known for it. No base qualities exist here, and no much larger clone lies one base off it.

Specimen: CD8+ T cells from PBMCs. The V gene is TRBV7-9 and the J gene is TRBJ2-2; the D region possibly corresponds to TRBD2 (5 bases align). This TCR derives from a human donor in good health. The CDR3 region: CASTPDYPGELFF. The sequence in DNA is TGTGCCAGCACCCCAGACTACCCCGGGGAGCTGTTTTTT.